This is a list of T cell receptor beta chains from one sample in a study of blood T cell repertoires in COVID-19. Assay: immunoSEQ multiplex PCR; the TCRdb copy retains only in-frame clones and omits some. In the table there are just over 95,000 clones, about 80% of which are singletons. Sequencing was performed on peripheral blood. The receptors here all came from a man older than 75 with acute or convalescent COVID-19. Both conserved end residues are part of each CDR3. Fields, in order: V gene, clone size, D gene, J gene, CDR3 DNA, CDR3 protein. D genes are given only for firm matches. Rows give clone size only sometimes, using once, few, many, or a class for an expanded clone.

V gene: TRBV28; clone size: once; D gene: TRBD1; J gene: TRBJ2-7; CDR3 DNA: TGTGCCAGCAGCCTCCCCTGGGACAGGACTATCTACGAGCAGTACTTC; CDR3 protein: CASSLPWDRTIYEQYF
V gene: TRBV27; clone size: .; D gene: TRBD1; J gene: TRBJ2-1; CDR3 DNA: TGTGCCAGCAGTTCCCTTCGGACAGGCAATGAGCAGTTCTTC; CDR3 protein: CASSSLRTGNEQFF
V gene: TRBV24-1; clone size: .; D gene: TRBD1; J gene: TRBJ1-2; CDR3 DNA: TGTGCCACCAGTGAGCCACAGGGGGCCTACTATGGCTACACCTTC; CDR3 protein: CATSEPQGAYYGYTF
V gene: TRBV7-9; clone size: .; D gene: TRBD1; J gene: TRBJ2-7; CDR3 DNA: TGTGCCAGCAGCACGCTCAAGGGACAGGACTACGAGCAGTACTTC; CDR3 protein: CASSTLKGQDYEQYF
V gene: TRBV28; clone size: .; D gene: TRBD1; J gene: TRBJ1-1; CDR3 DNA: TGTGCCAGCAGTTTGGGACAGGGGATCACTGAAGCTTTCTTT; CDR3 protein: CASSLGQGITEAFF
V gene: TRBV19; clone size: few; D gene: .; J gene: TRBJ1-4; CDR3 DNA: TGTGCCAGTAGCTCCCGTTTTCGGGTAAATGAAAAACTGTTTTTT; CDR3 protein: CASSSRFRVNEKLFF
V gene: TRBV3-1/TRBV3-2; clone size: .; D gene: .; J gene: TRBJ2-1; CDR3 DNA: TGTGCCAGCAGCCGTTTAGGGAGCCCGGGGGGCGATGAGCAGTTCTTC; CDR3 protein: CASSRLGSPGGDEQFF
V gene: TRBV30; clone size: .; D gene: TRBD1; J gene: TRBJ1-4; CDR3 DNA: TGTGCCTGGAGCTTAGCCGGGACAGGGAACGAAAAACTGTTTTTT; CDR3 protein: CAWSLAGTGNEKLFF
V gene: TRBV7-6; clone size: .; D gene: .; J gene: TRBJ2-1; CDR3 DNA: TGTGCCAGCAGCTTAGGACTAGAGAATGAGCAGTTCTTC; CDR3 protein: CASSLGLENEQFF
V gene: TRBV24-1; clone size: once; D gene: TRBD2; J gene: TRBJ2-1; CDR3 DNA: TGTGCCACCAGTGAACAAACTAGCGGGACTTACAATGAGCAGTTCTTC; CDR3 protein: CATSEQTSGTYNEQFF
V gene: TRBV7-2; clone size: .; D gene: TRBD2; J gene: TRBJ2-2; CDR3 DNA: TGTGCCAGCAGCGGACTAGCTGTGAACACCGGGGAGCTGTTTTTT; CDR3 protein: CASSGLAVNTGELFF
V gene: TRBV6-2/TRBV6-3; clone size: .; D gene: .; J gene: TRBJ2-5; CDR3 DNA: TGTGCCAGCAGTTCTCTTGCGGGGAGAGAGACCCAGTACTTC; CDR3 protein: CASSSLAGRETQYF
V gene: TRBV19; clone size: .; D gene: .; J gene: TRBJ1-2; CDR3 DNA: TGTGCCAGTAGATCTCGGGGTCCAGATTCAGCGCATGGCTACACCTTC; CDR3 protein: CASRSRGPDSAHGYTF
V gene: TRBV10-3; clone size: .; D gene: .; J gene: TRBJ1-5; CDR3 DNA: TGTGCCATCAGTGAGTCAGCCGGGACTGTCAATCAGCCCCAGCATTTT; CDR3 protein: CAISESAGTVNQPQHF
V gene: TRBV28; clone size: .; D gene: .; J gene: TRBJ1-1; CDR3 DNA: TGTGCCAGCAGTTCACCCAGGGGACAGAACACTGAAGCTTTCTTT; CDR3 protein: CASSSPRGQNTEAFF
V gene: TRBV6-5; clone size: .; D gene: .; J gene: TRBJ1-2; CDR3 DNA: TGTGCCAGCTCCGTATTCGTTGGCTACACCTTC; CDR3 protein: CASSVFVGYTF
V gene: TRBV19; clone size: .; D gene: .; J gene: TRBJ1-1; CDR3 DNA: TGTGCCAGTAGTATAGGAGTCTCAGGCACTGAAGCTTTCTTT; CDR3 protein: CASSIGVSGTEAFF
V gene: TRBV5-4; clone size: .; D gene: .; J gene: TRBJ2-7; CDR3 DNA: TGTGCCAGCAGCTTGGACTACTACGAGCAGTACTTC; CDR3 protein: CASSLDYYEQYF
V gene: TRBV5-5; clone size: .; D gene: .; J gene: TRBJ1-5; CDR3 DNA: TGTGCCAGCAGCCCGAGGGAGAGCAATCAGCCCCAGCATTTT; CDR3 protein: CASSPRESNQPQHF
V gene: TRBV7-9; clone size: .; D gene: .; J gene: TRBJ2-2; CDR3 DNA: TGTGCCAGCAAATGGGGCGACGCCGGGGAGCTGTTTTTT; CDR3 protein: CASKWGDAGELFF
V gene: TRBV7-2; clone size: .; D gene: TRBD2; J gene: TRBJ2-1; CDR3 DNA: TGTGCCAGCAGCTTACCGATGGGCGGGGGGGCTTCGGAGCAGTTCTTC; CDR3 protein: CASSLPMGGGASEQFF
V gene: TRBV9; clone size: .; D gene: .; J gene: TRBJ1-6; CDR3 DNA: TGTGCCAGCAGCCAGGCCCAAACAGGGTCACCCCTCCACTTT; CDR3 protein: CASSQAQTGSPLHF
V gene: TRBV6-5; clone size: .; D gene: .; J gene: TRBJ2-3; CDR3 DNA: TGTGCCAGCAGCGGGGGGCAGGGGAACACAGATACGCAGTATTTT; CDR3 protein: CASSGGQGNTDTQYF
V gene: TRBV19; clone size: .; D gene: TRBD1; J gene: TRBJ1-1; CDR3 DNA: TGTGCCAGTAGTTCGGGACAGGGGTTGCCGACTGAAGCTTTCTTT; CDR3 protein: CASSSGQGLPTEAFF
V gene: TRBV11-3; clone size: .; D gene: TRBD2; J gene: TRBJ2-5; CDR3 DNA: TGTGCCAGCAGCATCGGGACTAGCGGCAGACAAGAGACCCAGTACTTC; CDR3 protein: CASSIGTSGRQETQYF
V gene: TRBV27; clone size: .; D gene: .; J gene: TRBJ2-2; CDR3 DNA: TGTGCCAGCAGCCGTATCTTAACCGGGGAGCTGTTTTTT; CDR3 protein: CASSRILTGELFF
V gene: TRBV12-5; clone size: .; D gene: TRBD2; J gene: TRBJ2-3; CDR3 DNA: TGTGCTAGTGGTTTGGTGGTCGCGACGGGGGGGCGCGATACGCAGTATTTT; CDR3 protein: CASGLVVATGGRDTQYF
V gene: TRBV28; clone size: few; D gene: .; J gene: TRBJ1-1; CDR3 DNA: TGTGCCAGCAGTTTAGATGGAACTAAGAACACTGAAGCTTTCTTT; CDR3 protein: CASSLDGTKNTEAFF
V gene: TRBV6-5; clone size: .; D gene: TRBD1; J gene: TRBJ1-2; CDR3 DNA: TGTGCCAGCAGTAAGCCGGGACAGGGACTCTATGGCTACACCTTC; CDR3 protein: CASSKPGQGLYGYTF
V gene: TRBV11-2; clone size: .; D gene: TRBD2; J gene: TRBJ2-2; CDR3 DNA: TGTGCCAGCAGCTTGGGGGATAGCGGGAACAGGGAGCTGTTTTTT; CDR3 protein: CASSLGDSGNRELFF
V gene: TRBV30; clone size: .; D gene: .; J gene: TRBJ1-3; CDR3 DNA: TGTGCCTGGAGGGACTCTTACTCTGGAAACACCATATATTTT; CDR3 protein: CAWRDSYSGNTIYF
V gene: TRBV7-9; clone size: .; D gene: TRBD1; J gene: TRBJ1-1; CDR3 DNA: TGTGCCAGCAGCTTAGGGGGCCGGACAGGGATGAACACTGAAGCTTTCTTT; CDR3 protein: CASSLGGRTGMNTEAFF
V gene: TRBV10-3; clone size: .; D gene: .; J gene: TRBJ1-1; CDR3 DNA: TGTGCCACCACAACAGTCCCTATAACTGAAGCTTTCTTT; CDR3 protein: CATTTVPITEAFF
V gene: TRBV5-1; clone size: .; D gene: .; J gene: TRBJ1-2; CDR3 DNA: TGCGCCAGCAGCTTAAGAGTGGGCGACTACACCTTC; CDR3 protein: CASSLRVGDYTF
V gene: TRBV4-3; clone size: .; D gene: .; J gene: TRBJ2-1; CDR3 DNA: TGCGCCAGCAGCCTCCACAGATACAATGAGCAGTTCTTC; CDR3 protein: CASSLHRYNEQFF
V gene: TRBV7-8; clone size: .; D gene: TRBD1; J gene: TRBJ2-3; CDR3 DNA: TGTGCCAGCAGCTTCCGGGACAGGGCGTCGGGCACAGATACGCAGTATTTT; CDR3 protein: CASSFRDRASGTDTQYF
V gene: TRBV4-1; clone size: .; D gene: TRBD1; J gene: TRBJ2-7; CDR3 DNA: TGCGCCAGCAGCCACAAAGGACAGGGGGCAAACCCCTACGAGCAGTACTTC; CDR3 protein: CASSHKGQGANPYEQYF
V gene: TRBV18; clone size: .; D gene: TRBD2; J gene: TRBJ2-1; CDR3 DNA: TGTGCCAGCTCACCCCGAGCGGGAACGACTACCTATAGCTCCTACAATGAGCAGTTCTTC; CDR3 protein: CASSPRAGTTTYSSYNEQFF
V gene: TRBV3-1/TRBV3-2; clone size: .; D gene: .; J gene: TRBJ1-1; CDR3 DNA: TGTGCCAGCAGCCAAGAAAGGAGGACTGAAGCTTTCTTT; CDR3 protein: CASSQERRTEAFF
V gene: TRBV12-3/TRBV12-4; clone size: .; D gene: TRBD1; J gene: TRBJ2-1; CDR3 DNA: TGTGCCAGCAGTTTAGCAGGGGGCTTCGAGCAGTTCTTC; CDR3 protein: CASSLAGGFEQFF
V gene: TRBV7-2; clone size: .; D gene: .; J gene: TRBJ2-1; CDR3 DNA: TGTGCCAGCAGCTTCAACAGGGACAATGAGCAGTTCTTC; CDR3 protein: CASSFNRDNEQFF
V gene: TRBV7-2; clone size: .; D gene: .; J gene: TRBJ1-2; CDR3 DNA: TGTGCCAGCAGAATAAGCGGGGACTATGGCTACACCTTC; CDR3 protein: CASRISGDYGYTF
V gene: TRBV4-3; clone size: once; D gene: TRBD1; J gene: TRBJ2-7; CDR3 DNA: TGCGCCAGCAGCCAACCGGGACAGGGCTCCTACGAGCAGTACTTC; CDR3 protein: CASSQPGQGSYEQYF
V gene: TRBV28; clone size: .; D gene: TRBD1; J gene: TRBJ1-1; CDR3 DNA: TGTGCCAGCAGCCCCTGGACAGGGAACACTGAAGCTTTCTTT; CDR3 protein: CASSPWTGNTEAFF
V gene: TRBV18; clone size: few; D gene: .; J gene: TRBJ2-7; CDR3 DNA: TGTGCCAGCTCACCACCGGGAGACGAGCAGTACTTC; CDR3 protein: CASSPPGDEQYF
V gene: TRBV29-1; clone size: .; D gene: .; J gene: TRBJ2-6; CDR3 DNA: TGCAGCGTCCAGATGGCAGGGGCCAACGTCCTGACTTTC; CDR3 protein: CSVQMAGANVLTF
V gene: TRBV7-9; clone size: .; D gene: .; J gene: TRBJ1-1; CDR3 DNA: TGTGCCAGCAGCTTAAGGGGTTATGACGCTTTCTTT; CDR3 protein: CASSLRGYDAFF